This T cell receptor beta chain was sequenced during a study of OX40 agonist ivuxolimab in advanced cancers. Some clones are missing from TCRdb's copy, which holds only in-frame ones; the method was immunoSEQ multiplex PCR. Of 80,000 or so clones in the sample, roughly 91% were seen once. The sequence came from an adult with an advanced solid tumor such as melanoma, head and neck, liver or kidney cancer. Sequencing used CD4+ or CD8+ T cells sorted from blood, obtained in a trial of the OX40 agonist ivuxolimab.

Here the CDR3 reads CASSYSNQQNEQFF. The CDR3, as DNA: TGTGCCAGCAGTTACTCGAACCAGCAGAATGAGCAGTTCTTC. This chain links TRBV6-6 with TRBJ2-1; D ambiguous. Germline assignment: CDR1 MNHNY and CDR2 SVGAGI (reference sequence). The CDR3 consists of 14 residues. The ends were cut back, 0 bases at V and 7 bases at J, with 10 bases in the middle.